This TCR beta chain derives from a study of CD8 T cells in ankylosing spondylitis. Concerning this clonotype itself: What it binds is not known.

Study findings and constraints: In ankylosing spondylitis patients, matched synovial fluid reportedly showed significant enrichment of disease-linked clones.

Between the trimmed V and J ends, which lost 1 base and 3 bases, there was a span of 6 bases. CDR1 is SGHTA, CDR2 FQGNSA, per germline. This CDR3 has 14 amino acids. Libraries for TCR beta were made by quantitative 5'-RACE with molecular barcodes. TCRdb called the 5' RACE reads again in MiXCR, with one record for every CDR3 protein. This sample yields roughly 230,000 distinct CDR3 sequences, of which approximately 7.6% are seen a single time; around 4.9% belongs to the top ten. The sample consisted of blood, either unsorted or a sorted T cell fraction (not recorded which). The sequence was obtained from a female donor with ankylosing spondylitis or in good health (not recorded which). The chain links TRBV7-2 to TRBJ1-4; no definite D call. The CDR3 coding sequence is TGTGCCAGCAGCTTAGTTGGCGCTAATGAAAAACTGTTTTTT. Its protein is CASSLVGANEKLFF.